This T cell receptor (beta chain) was recorded in a study of glioma-infiltrating T cells after dendritic cell vaccination. The ends were cut back, 1 base at V and 2 bases at J, with 5 bases in the middle. This CDR3 comprises 13 residues. CDR1 is SEHNR and CDR2 is FQNEAQ in the germline V gene (reference sequence). This clone was detected only a few times. Primers: 60 V beta forward and 13 J beta reverse. Some clones are missing from TCRdb's copy, which holds only in-frame ones; the method was immunoSEQ multiplex PCR. The sample has tens of thousands of clones; 85% to 90% are singletons. The TCR originated in a human donor with glioblastoma. This specimen was blood, taken before dendritic cell vaccination. The gene calls are TRBV7-9 and TRBJ1-2, with unresolved D. CDR3 protein: CASSLELNYGYTF. CDR3 sequence (DNA): TGTGCCAGCAGCTTAGAACTGAACTATGGCTACACCTTC.